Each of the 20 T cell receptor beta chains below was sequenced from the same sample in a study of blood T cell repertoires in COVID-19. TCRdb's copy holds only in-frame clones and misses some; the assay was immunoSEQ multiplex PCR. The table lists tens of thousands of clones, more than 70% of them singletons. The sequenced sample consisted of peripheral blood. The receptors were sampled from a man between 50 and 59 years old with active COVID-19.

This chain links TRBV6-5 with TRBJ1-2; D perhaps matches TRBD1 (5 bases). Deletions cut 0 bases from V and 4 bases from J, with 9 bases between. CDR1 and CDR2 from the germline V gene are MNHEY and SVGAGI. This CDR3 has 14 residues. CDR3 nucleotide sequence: TGTGCCAGCAGTTACTCTAGGGGTGGCTATGGCTACACCTTC. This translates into CASSYSRGGYGYTF.

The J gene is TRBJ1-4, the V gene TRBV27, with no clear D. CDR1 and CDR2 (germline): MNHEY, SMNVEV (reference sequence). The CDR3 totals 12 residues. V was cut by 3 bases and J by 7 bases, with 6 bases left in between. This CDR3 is CASSFPGEKLFF. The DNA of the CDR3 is TGTGCCAGCAGTTTTCCGGGTGAAAAACTGTTTTTT.

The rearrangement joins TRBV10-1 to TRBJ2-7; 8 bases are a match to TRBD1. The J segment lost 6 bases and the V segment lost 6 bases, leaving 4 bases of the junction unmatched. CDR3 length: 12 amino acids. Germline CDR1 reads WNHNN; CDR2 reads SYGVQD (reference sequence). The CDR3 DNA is TGCGCCAGCAGCCTGACAGGGGCCGAGCAGTACTTC. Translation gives CASSLTGAEQYF.

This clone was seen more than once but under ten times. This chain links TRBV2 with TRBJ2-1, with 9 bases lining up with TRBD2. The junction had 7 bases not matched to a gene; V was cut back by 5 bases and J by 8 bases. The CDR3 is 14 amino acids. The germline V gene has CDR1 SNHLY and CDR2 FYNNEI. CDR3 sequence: CASSWASGADEQFF. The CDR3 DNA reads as TGTGCCAGCAGTTGGGCTAGCGGGGCGGATGAGCAGTTCTTC.

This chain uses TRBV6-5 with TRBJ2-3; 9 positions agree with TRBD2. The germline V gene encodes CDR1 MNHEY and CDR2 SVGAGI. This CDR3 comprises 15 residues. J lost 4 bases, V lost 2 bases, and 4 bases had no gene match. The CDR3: CASSYTAGGADTQYF. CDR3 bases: TGTGCCAGCAGTTACACGGCGGGGGGGGCAGATACGCAGTATTTT.

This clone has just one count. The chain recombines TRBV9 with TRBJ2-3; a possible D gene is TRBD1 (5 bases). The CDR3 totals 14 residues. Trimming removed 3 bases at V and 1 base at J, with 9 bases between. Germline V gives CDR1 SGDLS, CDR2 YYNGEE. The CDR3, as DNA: TGTGCCAGCAGCGGCGTAGGGGGCACAGATACGCAGTATTTT. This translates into CASSGVGGTDTQYF. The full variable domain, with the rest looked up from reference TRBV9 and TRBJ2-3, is DSGVTQTPKHLITATGQRVTLRCSPRSGDLSVYWYQQSLDQGLQFLIQYYNGEERAKGNILERFSAQQFPDLHSELNLSSLELGDSALYFCASSGVGGTDTQYFGPGTRLTVL.

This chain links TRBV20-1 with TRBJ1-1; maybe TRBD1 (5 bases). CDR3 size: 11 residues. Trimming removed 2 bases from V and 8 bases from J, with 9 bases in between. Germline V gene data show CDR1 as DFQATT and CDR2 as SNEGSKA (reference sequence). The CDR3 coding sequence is TGCAGTGCTAGAATCAAGGGGGAAGCTTTCTTT. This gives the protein CSARIKGEAFF.

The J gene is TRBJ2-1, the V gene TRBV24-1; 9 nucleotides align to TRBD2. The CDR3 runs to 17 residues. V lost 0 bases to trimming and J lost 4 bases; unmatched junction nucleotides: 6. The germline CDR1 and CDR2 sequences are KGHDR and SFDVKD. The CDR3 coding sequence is TGTGCCACCAGTGATTTGTCCCTAGCGGGAAGTTACAATGAGCAGTTCTTC. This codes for CATSDLSLAGSYNEQFF.

CDR3 in amino acids: CASSLAAGSTDTQYF. The CDR3 bases are TGTGCCAGCAGCTTGGCCGCAGGATCCACAGATACGCAGTATTTT. The chain recombines TRBV5-5 with TRBJ2-3; D gene ambiguous. Germline-derived CDR1 and CDR2 are SGHKS and YYEKEE (reference sequence). Trimming left V 0 bases short and J 2 bases short, with 10 bases between. The length of the CDR3 is 15 residues.

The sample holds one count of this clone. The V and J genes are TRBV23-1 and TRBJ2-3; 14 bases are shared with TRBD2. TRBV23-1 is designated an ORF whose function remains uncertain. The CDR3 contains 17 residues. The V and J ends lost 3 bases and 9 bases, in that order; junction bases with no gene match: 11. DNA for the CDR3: TGCGCCAGCAGTCATCCCGAAGGGGGACTAGCGGGAGAGACGCAGTATTTT. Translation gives CASSHPEGGLAGETQYF.

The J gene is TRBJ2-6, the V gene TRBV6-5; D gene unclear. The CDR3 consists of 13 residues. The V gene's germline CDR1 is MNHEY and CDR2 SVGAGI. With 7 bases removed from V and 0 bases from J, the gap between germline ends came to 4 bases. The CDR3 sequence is CASTGSGANVLTF. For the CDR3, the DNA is TGTGCCAGCACGGGCTCTGGGGCCAACGTCCTGACTTTC.

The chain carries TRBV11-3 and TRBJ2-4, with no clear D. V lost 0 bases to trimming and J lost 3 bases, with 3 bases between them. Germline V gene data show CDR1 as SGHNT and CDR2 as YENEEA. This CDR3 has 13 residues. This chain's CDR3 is CASSLDYKNIQYF. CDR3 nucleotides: TGTGCCAGCAGCTTAGATTACAAAAACATTCAGTACTTC. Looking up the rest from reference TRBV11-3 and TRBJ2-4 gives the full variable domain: EAGVVQSPRYKIIEKKQPVAFWCNPISGHNTLYWYLQNLGQGPELLIRYENEEAVDDSQLPKDRFSAERLKGVDSTLKIQPAELGDSAVYLCASSLDYKNIQYFGAGTRLSVL.

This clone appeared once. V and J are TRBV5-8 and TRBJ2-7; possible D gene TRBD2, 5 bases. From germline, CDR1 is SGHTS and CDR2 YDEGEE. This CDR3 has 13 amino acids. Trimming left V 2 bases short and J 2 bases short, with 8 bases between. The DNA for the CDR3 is TGTGCCAGCAGCTTCAACGGGACCTACGAGCAGTACTTC. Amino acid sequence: CASSFNGTYEQYF.

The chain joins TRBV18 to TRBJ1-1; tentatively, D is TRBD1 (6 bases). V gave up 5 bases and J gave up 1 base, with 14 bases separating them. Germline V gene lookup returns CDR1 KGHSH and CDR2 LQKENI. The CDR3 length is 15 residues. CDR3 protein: CASSKGVRRNTEAFF. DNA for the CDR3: TGTGCCAGCTCAAAGGGGGTCCGTCGGAACACTGAAGCTTTCTTT. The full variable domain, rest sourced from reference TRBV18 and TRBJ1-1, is NAGVMQNPRHLVRRRGQEARLRCSPMKGHSHVYWYRQLPEEGLKFMVYLQKENIIDESGMPKERFSAEFPKEGPSILRIQQVVRGDSAAYFCASSKGVRRNTEAFFGQGTRLTVV.

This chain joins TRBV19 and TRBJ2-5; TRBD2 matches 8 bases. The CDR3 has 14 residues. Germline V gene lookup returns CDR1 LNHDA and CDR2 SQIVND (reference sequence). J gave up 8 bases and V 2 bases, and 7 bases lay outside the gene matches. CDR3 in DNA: TGTGCCAGTAGTATATTTATCCGGGAGGGAACCCAGTACTTC. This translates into CASSIFIREGTQYF.

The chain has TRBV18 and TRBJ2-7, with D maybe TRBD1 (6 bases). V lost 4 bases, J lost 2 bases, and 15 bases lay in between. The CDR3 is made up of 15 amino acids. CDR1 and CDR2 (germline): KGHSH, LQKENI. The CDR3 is CASSRWDKGTYEQYF. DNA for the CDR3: TGTGCCAGCTCACGCTGGGACAAGGGCACCTACGAGCAGTACTTC.

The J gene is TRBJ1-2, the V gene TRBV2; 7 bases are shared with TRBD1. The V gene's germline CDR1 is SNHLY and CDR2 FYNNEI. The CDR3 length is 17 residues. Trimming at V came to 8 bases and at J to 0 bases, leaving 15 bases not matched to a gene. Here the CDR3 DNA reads TGTGCCAGCGCTCAATGGGGGACAGTAAATTCTAACTATGGCTACACCTTC. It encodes CASAQWGTVNSNYGYTF.

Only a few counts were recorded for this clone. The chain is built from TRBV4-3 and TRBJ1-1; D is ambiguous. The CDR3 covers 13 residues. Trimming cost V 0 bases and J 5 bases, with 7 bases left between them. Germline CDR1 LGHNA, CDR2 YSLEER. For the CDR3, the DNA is TGCGCCAGCAGCCAAGAGGCGGAGACTGAAGCTTTCTTT. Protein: CASSQEAETEAFF.

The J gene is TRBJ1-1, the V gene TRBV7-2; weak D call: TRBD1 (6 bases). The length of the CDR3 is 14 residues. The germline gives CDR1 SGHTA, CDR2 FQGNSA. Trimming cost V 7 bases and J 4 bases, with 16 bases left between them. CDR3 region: CASIPRGGLTEAFF. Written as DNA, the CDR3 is TGTGCCAGCATCCCAAGGGGGGGTCTCACTGAAGCTTTCTTT. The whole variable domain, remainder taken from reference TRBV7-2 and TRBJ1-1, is GAGVSQSPSNKVTEKGKDVELRCDPISGHTALYWYRQSLGQGLEFLIYFQGNSAPDKSGLPSDRFSAERTGGSVSTLTIQRTQQEDSAVYLCASIPRGGLTEAFFGQGTRLTVV.

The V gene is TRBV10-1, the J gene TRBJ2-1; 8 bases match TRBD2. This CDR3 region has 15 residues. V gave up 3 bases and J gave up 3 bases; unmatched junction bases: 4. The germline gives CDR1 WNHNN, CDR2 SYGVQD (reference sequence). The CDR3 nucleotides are TGCGCCAGCAGTGATTATAGCGGGGACTACAATGAGCAGTTCTTC. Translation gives CASSDYSGDYNEQFF.